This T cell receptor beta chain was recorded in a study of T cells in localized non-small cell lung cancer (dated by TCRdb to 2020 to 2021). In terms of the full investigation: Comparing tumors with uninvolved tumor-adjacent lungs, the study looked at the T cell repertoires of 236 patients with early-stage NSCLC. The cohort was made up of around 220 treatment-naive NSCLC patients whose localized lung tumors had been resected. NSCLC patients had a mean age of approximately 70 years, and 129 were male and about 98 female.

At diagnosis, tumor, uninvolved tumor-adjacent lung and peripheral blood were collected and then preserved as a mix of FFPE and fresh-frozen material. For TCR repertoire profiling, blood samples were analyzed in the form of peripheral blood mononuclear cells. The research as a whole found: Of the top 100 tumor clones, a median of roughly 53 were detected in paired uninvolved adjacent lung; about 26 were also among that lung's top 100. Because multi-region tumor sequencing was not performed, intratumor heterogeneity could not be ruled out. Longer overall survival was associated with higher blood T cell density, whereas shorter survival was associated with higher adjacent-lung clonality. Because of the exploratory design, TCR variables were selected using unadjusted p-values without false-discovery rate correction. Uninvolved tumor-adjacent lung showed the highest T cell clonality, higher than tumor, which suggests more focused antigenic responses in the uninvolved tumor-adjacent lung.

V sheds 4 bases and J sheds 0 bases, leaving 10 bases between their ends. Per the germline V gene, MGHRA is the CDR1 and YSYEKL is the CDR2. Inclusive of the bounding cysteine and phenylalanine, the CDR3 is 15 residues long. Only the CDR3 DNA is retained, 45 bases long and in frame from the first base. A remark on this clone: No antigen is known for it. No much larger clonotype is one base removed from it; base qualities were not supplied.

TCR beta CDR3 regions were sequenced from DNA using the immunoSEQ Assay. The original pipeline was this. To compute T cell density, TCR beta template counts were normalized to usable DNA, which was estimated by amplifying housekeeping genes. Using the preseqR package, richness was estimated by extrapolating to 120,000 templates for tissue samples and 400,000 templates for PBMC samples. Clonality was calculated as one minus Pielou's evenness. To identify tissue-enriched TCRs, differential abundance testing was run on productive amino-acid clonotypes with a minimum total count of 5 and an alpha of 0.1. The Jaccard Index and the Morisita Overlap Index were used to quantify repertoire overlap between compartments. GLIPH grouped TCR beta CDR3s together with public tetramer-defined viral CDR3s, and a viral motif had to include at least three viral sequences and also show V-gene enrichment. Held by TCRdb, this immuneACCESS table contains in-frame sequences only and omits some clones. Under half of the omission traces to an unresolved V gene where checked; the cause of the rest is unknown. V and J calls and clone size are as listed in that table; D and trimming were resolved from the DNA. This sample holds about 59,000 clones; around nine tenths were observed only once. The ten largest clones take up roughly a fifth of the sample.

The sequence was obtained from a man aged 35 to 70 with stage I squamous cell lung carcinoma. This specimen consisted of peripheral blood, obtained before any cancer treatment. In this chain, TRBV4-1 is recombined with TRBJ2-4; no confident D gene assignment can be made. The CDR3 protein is CASSRQELAKNIQYF. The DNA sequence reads TGCGCCAGCAGCCGGCAGGAACTAGCCAAAAACATTCAGTACTTC.